Listed below are T cell receptor beta chains from one sample, sequenced in a study of T cell responses to AZD1222 COVID-19 vaccine. Profiled with immunoSEQ multiplex PCR; TCRdb holds only in-frame clones, not every one. The sample gives 100,000 to 150,000 clones, less than 90% of which show up once; about 4.2% is in the top ten. Source: peripheral blood, taken on day 0 of AZD1222 vaccination. The receptors come from an adult in good health. Each CDR3 is given with its conserved first and last residue. The D gene is left open where the match is weak. Size is omitted from some rows. Given values are once, few, many or a class for expanded clones.

TRBJ1-4,NA,TRBV4-3,NA,TGCGCCAGCAGCCGTCGGGAGTGGGGTGAAAAACTGTTTTTT,CASSRREWGEKLFF
TRBJ2-2,NA,TRBV12-3/TRBV12-4,NA,TGTGCCATCGCACAGGGGAACACCGGGGAGCTGTTTTTT,CAIAQGNTGELFF
TRBJ1-2,NA,TRBV5-8,once,TGTGCCAGCAATGGGGCAGACCTCTATGGCTACACCTTC,CASNGADLYGYTF
TRBJ2-5,TRBD1,TRBV9,NA,TGTGCCAGCAGCGCATGGGACAGCAAAGAGACCCAGTACTTC,CASSAWDSKETQYF
TRBJ2-5,TRBD2,TRBV4-1,NA,TGCGCCAGCAGCCAGGCCGGGACTAGCGATGAGACCCAGTACTTC,CASSQAGTSDETQYF
TRBJ1-5,NA,TRBV18,NA,TGTGCCAGCTCAGGAGGACAAGATCAGCCCCAGCATTTT,CASSGGQDQPQHF
TRBJ1-5,TRBD1,TRBV18,NA,TGTGCCAGCTCACCTAAACAGGGGGCGAGTGGCAATCAGCCCCAGCATTTT,CASSPKQGASGNQPQHF
TRBJ1-4,NA,TRBV5-1,NA,TGCGCCAGCAGCGGGCAAGGGGTTAATGAAAAACTGTTTTTT,CASSGQGVNEKLFF
TRBJ1-1,NA,TRBV20-1,NA,TGCAGTGACCGGGCCGATGAAGCTTTCTTT,CSDRADEAFF
TRBJ2-4,TRBD2,TRBV30,NA,TGTGCCTGGAGTGGCAGGCTAGCGGGAGATTCGGGGGACATTCAGTACTTC,CAWSGRLAGDSGDIQYF
TRBJ1-1,NA,TRBV5-6,NA,TGTGCCAGCAGCTTGGAACAGGCTTTTGGCACTGAAGCTTTCTTT,CASSLEQAFGTEAFF
TRBJ1-4,NA,TRBV7-9,NA,TGTGCCAGCAGCGGACCACAAACTAATGAAAAACTGTTTTTT,CASSGPQTNEKLFF
TRBJ1-2,NA,TRBV6-5,NA,TGTGCCAGCACCTACGATCGGGGCCCTACTATGAGCTACACCTTC,CASTYDRGPTMSYTF
TRBJ1-2,NA,TRBV4-3,NA,TGCGCCAGCAGCCAGGGTCAGAATCTGATCTATGGCTACACCTTC,CASSQGQNLIYGYTF
TRBJ2-7,NA,TRBV7-8,NA,TGTGCCAGCAGCCGCCTCACCAGCTCCGGGGCAAAGGCCTACGAGCAGTACTTC,CASSRLTSSGAKAYEQYF
TRBJ2-2,TRBD2,TRBV4-1,NA,TGCGCCAGCAGCCAAGCCCCACCCGGGACTAGCGGGGGAGCGAACACCGGGGAGCTGTTTTTT,CASSQAPPGTSGGANTGELFF
TRBJ1-6,NA,TRBV30,NA,TGTGCCTGGAGTTTCCGGGACCAGGGAGGGAATTCACCCCTCCACTTT,CAWSFRDQGGNSPLHF
TRBJ2-5,NA,TRBV13,NA,TGTGCCAGCAGCCCTTCCCCCGGAGCGGGTGCCTTACAGACCCAGTACTTC,CASSPSPGAGALQTQYF
TRBJ2-7,TRBD2,TRBV19,once,TGTGCCAGTAGTACATCTAGCGGGAGGGCAGGCTACGAGCAGTACTTC,CASSTSSGRAGYEQYF
TRBJ2-1,NA,TRBV13,NA,TGTGCCAGCAGCCAGTTGGCCGCATTGAACAGGTATTCCAATGAGCAGTTCTTC,CASSQLAALNRYSNEQFF
TRBJ2-3,NA,TRBV7-2,NA,TGTGCCAGCAGTAAGACAGGAAGAGGGTCAGATACGCAGTATTTT,CASSKTGRGSDTQYF
TRBJ1-6,TRBD1,TRBV11-3,NA,TGTGCCAGCAGCTTACGACAGGGGGATAATTCACCCCTCCACTTT,CASSLRQGDNSPLHF
TRBJ2-7,TRBD2,TRBV9,NA,TGTGCCAGCAGCGTAGGAACTAGCGGGGGCTACGAGCAGTACTTC,CASSVGTSGGYEQYF
TRBJ1-4,NA,TRBV11-2,NA,TGTGCCAGCAGCTTAGTTACGGGGGGCTTCGAAAAACTGTTTTTT,CASSLVTGGFEKLFF
TRBJ2-1,NA,TRBV9,NA,TGTGCCAGCAGCCCACGGTGGGGATCCTACAATGAGCAGTTCTTC,CASSPRWGSYNEQFF
TRBJ2-3,NA,TRBV19,NA,TGTGCCAGTAGTCAATCGACTGGGAGGTGGGATACGCAGTATTTT,CASSQSTGRWDTQYF
TRBJ2-2,NA,TRBV6-5,NA,TGTGCCAGCAGTCCGCGGACAGATAACACCGGGGAGCTGTTTTTT,CASSPRTDNTGELFF
TRBJ2-7,TRBD1,TRBV9,NA,TGTGCCAGCAGCGTAGGCGACAGGGACCACGAGCAGTACTTC,CASSVGDRDHEQYF
TRBJ2-2,TRBD2,TRBV3-1/TRBV3-2,NA,TGTGCCAGCAGCCTCCGGGTAGCGGGGGGTGTGTACACCGGGGAGCTGTTTTTT,CASSLRVAGGVYTGELFF
TRBJ1-5,NA,TRBV27,NA,TGTGCCAGCAGTTACGGGAGCAATCAGCCCCAGCATTTT,CASSYGSNQPQHF
TRBJ2-5,NA,TRBV20-1,NA,TGCAGTGGAATGGGTGAAGAGACCCAGTACTTC,CSGMGEETQYF
TRBJ2-6,NA,TRBV6-2/TRBV6-3,NA,TGTGCCAGCAGCCGCAGGGGAAGTGGGGCCAACGTCCTGACTTTC,CASSRRGSGANVLTF
TRBJ2-7,TRBD2,TRBV27,NA,TGTGCCAGCAGTTTAATAGCGGGGTTCACCTACGAGCAGTACTTC,CASSLIAGFTYEQYF
TRBJ1-2,TRBD1,TRBV5-4,NA,TGTGCCAGCAGCTTGGGGGGACAGAATAACTATGGCTACACCTTC,CASSLGGQNNYGYTF
TRBJ1-5,NA,TRBV6-2/TRBV6-3,NA,TGTGCCAGCAGTTATTTCCTACAGAGACCCGGGGGCAATCAGCCCCAGCATTTT,CASSYFLQRPGGNQPQHF
TRBJ2-1,NA,TRBV7-3,NA,TGTGCCAGCAGCTTAACGGCCGGGTCCCCCGGGGCCAATGAGCAGTTCTTC,CASSLTAGSPGANEQFF
TRBJ2-2,NA,TRBV6-5,NA,TGTGCCAGCGCCCACAGGGCCGGGGAGCTGTTTTTT,CASAHRAGELFF
TRBJ2-1,NA,TRBV4-1,NA,TGCGCCAGCAGCCAAGGGGGTGTGCGGAGACAGTTAAAAAGTGAGCAGTTCTTC,CASSQGGVRRQLKSEQFF
TRBJ2-7,TRBD2,TRBV19,NA,TGTGCCAGTAGTATAGTGGCTAGCGGGGAGTACGAGCAGTACTTC,CASSIVASGEYEQYF
TRBJ2-2,TRBD1,TRBV7-8,NA,TGTGCCAGCAGTTCACAGGGGGCTAACACCGGGGAGCTGTTTTTT,CASSSQGANTGELFF
TRBJ2-7,NA,TRBV24-1,NA,TGTGCCACCAGTGATCCCCCCTGGGCAGGGACGGGAGAGCAGTACTTC,CATSDPPWAGTGEQYF
TRBJ2-5,TRBD2,TRBV9,NA,TGTGCCAGCAGCCCCAGCATAGCGGGAGGGCAAGAGACCCAGTACTTC,CASSPSIAGGQETQYF
TRBJ1-5,NA,TRBV19,once,TGTGCCAGTACCGTCGGGGTGACGGGGAATCAGCCCCAGCATTTT,CASTVGVTGNQPQHF
TRBJ1-5,NA,TRBV7-9,NA,TGTGCCAGCAGCTTTATCGGGGAAAATCAGCCCCAGCATTTT,CASSFIGENQPQHF
TRBJ2-2,TRBD2,TRBV18,NA,TGTGCCAGCTCACCTGGGACTAGCCGGACCGGGGAGCTGTTTTTT,CASSPGTSRTGELFF
TRBJ2-7,NA,TRBV7-8,once,TGTGCAAGCAGCTTAATACACGAGCAGTACTTC,CASSLIHEQYF
TRBJ2-2,TRBD1,TRBV4-3,NA,TGCGCCAGCAGCCAAGGAAGGGGGACAGCACAGAACACCGGGGAGCTGTTTTTT,CASSQGRGTAQNTGELFF
TRBJ1-5,NA,TRBV30,NA,TGTGCCTGGATTTCCAGGGGACTCGCAAATCAGCCCCAGCATTTT,CAWISRGLANQPQHF
TRBJ1-2,NA,TRBV24-1,NA,TGTGCCACCAGTGCCTGGGGGGACACCGGCTACACCTTC,CATSAWGDTGYTF
TRBJ1-5,NA,TRBV2,NA,TGTGCCAGCAGTGCCGAGGGTCAGCCCCAGCATTTT,CASSAEGQPQHF
TRBJ1-5,NA,TRBV5-6,NA,TGTGCCAGCAGCTCGGGGGGAGGCAATCAGCCCCAGCATTTT,CASSSGGGNQPQHF
TRBJ1-1,NA,TRBV10-2,NA,TGCGCCAGCAGTGAGATTCGGAGGGGCACTGAAGCTTTCTTT,CASSEIRRGTEAFF
TRBJ2-3,NA,TRBV7-2,many,TGTGCCAGCAGCTTAGCGCTACTAGCAGGGGATACGCAGTATTTT,CASSLALLAGDTQYF
TRBJ2-2,TRBD2,TRBV7-2,NA,TGTGCCAGCAGCGCCGGACTAGCGGGGTACACCGGGGAGCTGTTTTTT,CASSAGLAGYTGELFF
TRBJ2-7,NA,TRBV28,NA,TGTGCCAGCAGCGGTTCATGGGGCACCTACGAGCAGTACTTC,CASSGSWGTYEQYF
TRBJ2-7,TRBD1,TRBV2,NA,TGTGCCAGCATTCCGGGACAGGGGGGTTACGAGCAGTACTTC,CASIPGQGGYEQYF
TRBJ2-1,NA,TRBV9,NA,TGTGCCAGCAGCAGTGAGGGACTGAGCTCCTACAATGAGCAGTTCTTC,CASSSEGLSSYNEQFF